The sample holds a few counts of the clone carrying this T cell receptor beta chain. The source of the sample is a study of T-cell memory formation after mild COVID-19. Researchers used 5'RACE with constant-segment primers to make TCR alpha and TCR beta cDNA libraries that carry sample barcodes and UMIs. MiXCR, applied by TCRdb to the 5' RACE reads, yields one record per CDR3 protein. In the table there are about half a million distinct CDR3 sequences, 15% to 20% of which are singletons. Between the trimmed V and J ends, which lost 2 bases and 3 bases, there was a span of 19 bases. This CDR3 contains 17 residues. Germline loops: CDR1 SGHTA, CDR2 FQGTGA.

Sequenced sample: PBMCs or a T cell subset sorted from them (not recorded which). The V call is TRBV7-3, the J call TRBJ1-2; D may be TRBD1 (6 bases). The receptor comes from an adult woman who had mild COVID-19 (a few samples of this study predate the infection). Cell type and time point are not known. As DNA, the CDR3 is TGTGCCAGCAGCTTAGGGGGGGCAGTTCAGGTGGACTATGGCTACACCTTC. Protein: CASSLGGAVQVDYGYTF.